What follows is one TCR beta chain and its context. No antigen is known for it. The data derive from a study of cytomegalovirus exposure and HLA in healthy donors. General observations from the study: Later on, a genetic analysis was performed. It linked a missense variant in DCLRE1C with V- and J-gene trimming of TCR beta. Evidence from a later analysis indicated that most CMV-associated TCR beta chains looked HLA-restricted. CMV serostatus was the sole immune exposure information available. TCR beta sequences reportedly predicted most subjects' HLA-A and HLA-B alleles accurately.

The CDR3 is 16 residues long. The germline V gene encodes CDR1 SEHNR and CDR2 FQNEAQ (reference sequence). The V gene end was trimmed by 4 bases and the J gene end by 0 bases; junction bases not matched to a gene: 8. In the PCR, 60 Vbeta and 13 Jbeta primers were used. The assay was immunoSEQ multiplex PCR, and TCRdb's table has in-frame clones only and misses some. This sample has tens of thousands of clones, with about two thirds found just once. The rearrangement uses TRBV7-9 and TRBJ1-1, with 7 bases identical to TRBD1. The sequenced sample was PBMCs. This clonotype originated in a man between 35 and 55 years old in good health and CMV-seropositive. In DNA form, the CDR3 reads TGTGCCAGCAGCTCTCCGGCAGGGGGGATGAACACTGAAGCTTTCTTT. As protein: CASSSPAGGMNTEAFF.